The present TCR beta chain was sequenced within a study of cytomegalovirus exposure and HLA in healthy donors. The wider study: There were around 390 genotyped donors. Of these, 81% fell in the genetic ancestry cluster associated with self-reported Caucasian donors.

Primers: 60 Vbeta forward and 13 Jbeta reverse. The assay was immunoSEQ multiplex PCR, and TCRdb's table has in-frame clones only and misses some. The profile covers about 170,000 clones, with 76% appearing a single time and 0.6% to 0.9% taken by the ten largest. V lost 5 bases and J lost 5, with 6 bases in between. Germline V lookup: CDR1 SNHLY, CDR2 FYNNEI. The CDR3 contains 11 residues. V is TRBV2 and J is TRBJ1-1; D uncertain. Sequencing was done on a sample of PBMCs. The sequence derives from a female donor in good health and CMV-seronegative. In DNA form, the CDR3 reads TGTGCCAGCAGTTTGCGTACTGAAGCTTTCTTT. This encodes CASSLRTEAFF. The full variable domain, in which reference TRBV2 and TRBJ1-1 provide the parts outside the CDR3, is EPEVTQTPSHQVTQMGQEVILRCVPISNHLYFYWYRQILGQKVEFLVSFYNNEISEKSEIFDDQFSVERPDGSNFTLKIRSTKLEDSAMYFCASSLRTEAFFGQGTRLTVV.